These 22 T cell receptor beta chains originate from one sample sequenced in a study of blood T cells in healthy people across ages. Using a J-beta primer mix together with a sample-barcoded 5' primer, a second PCR was run for 7 to 11 cycles. TCRdb re-derived calls from the 5' RACE reads in MiXCR, one entry per CDR3 protein. Among about 1,400,000 distinct CDR3 sequences listed, 42% were seen once. The material sequenced was blood. These receptors were obtained from a woman between 18 and 29 years old in good health.

V usage is TRBV15 and J usage is TRBJ2-1, with 11 bases identical to TRBD1. The germline V gene encodes CDR1 LNHNV and CDR2 YYDKDF (reference sequence). Trimming took 4 bases from V and 6 from J; bases not matched to a gene: 5. The CDR3 spans 15 residues. As DNA, the CDR3 is TGTGCCACCAGCACCGGACAGGGGGCCGTCAATGAGCAGTTCTTC. Amino acids: CATSTGQGAVNEQFF.

This chain links TRBV28 with TRBJ2-7; 8 positions match TRBD2. The CDR3 sequence is 15 residues long. V lost 5 bases and J lost 0; bases outside the gene matches: 6. Germline V gene sequence: CDR1 MDHEN, CDR2 SYDVKM. CDR3 residues: CASSALAGRSYEQYF. CDR3 sequence (DNA): TGTGCCAGCAGTGCGTTAGCGGGACGCTCCTACGAGCAGTACTTC.

The chain employs TRBV4-1 and TRBJ2-5, with a possible D match to TRBD2 (6 bases). Germline CDR1 and CDR2: MGHRA and YSYEKL. The CDR3 runs to 13 residues. Trimming pared 3 bases from V and 5 bases from J, leaving 10 bases between. The CDR3 loop is CASSHGGVETQYF. The DNA of the CDR3 is TGCGCCAGCAGCCACGGCGGGGTGGAGACCCAGTACTTC.

This clonotype was counted only a few times. The CDR3, as DNA: TGTGCCAGCAGGCCGGTTGGGGGTTTGAGGGTTAATGAAAAACTGTTTTTT. Encoded protein: CASRPVGGLRVNEKLFF. The chain joins TRBV28 to TRBJ1-4; a possible D gene is TRBD1 (5 bases). The V gene lost 6 bases and the J gene lost 4 bases, with 21 bases spanning the gap. The CDR3 runs 17 residues. CDR1 MDHEN and CDR2 SYDVKM come from the germline V gene.

This clonotype was counted once. The CDR3 DNA follows: TGTGCCAGCAGATCCCGGGACAGGGATGAAAAACTGTTTTTT. Residues: CASRSRDRDEKLFF. The V and J genes are TRBV12-3 or TRBV12-4 and TRBJ1-4, with 9 bases matching TRBD1. J lost 6 bases, V lost 6 bases, and 5 bases had no gene match. CDR3 length: 14 amino acids.

The rearrangement uses TRBV20-1 and TRBJ2-7; D ambiguous. V was cut by 3 bases and J by 2 bases, with 14 bases left in between. The germline gives CDR1 DFQATT, CDR2 SNEGSKA (reference sequence). This CDR3 is 14 amino acids long. CDR3 nucleotide sequence: TGCAGTGCTAGGGCGCCTGGGCAGACCTACGAGCAGTACTTC. It codes for CSARAPGQTYEQYF.

The rearrangement joins TRBV7-6 to TRBJ2-7; TRBD1 or TRBD2 may be the D gene (5 bases each). Germline CDR1 SGHVS, CDR2 FNYEAQ. The CDR3 runs 14 residues. V lost 4 bases, J lost 7 bases, and 17 bases lay in between. The CDR3 DNA sequence: TGTGCCAGCAGCTCCGGGACGACCCCAGGGGAGCAGTACTTC. This translates into CASSSGTTPGEQYF.

This clonotype was found a few times. The V gene is TRBV29-1, the J gene TRBJ2-5, with D unclear. The J call may be mistaken, given a closer DNA end match to TRBJ2-1. The CDR3 loop spans 13 amino acids. Germline V gives CDR1 SQVTM, CDR2 ANQGSEA. The CDR3 region has the DNA TGCAGCGTTGGGAAAGTGGTCCAAGAGACCCAGTTCTTC. Amino acids: CSVGKVVQETQFF.

The V gene is TRBV20-1, the J gene TRBJ1-6; no firm D call. Germline V CDR1 and CDR2: DFQATT, SNEGSKA (reference sequence). Trimming took 3 bases from V and 9 from J, leaving 18 bases between them. There are 15 residues in the CDR3. The CDR3 loop reads CSASLDPYLGSPLHF. The CDR3 bases are TGCAGTGCTAGTCTAGATCCGTACCTGGGTTCACCCCTCCACTTT.

This chain connects TRBV6-1 to TRBJ2-3, with unresolved D. Germline V gene lookup returns CDR1 MNHNS and CDR2 SASEGT. The V gene lost 6 bases and the J gene lost 0 bases, with 13 bases spanning the gap. The length of the CDR3 is 15 residues. The DNA of the CDR3 is TGTGCCAGCAGGCGTACAGCGTTTAGCACAGATACGCAGTATTTT. This codes for CASRRTAFSTDTQYF.

The chain recombines TRBV29-1 with TRBJ2-7; perhaps TRBD2 as D (5 bases). Germline loops: CDR1 SQVTM, CDR2 ANQGSEA. The CDR3 spans 16 residues. Trimming took off 0 bases at V and 2 bases at J, with 17 bases between the two ends. The DNA of the CDR3 is TGCAGCGTTGAAGATTGGGAATTGGACTCAGCCTACGAGCAGTACTTC. Encoded protein: CSVEDWELDSAYEQYF.

The CDR3 region is CASSLRTDTGELFF. The CDR3 bases are TGTGCCAGCAGCCTCCGGACAGACACCGGGGAGCTGTTTTTT. V is TRBV7-9 and J is TRBJ2-2, with D possibly matching TRBD1 (6 bases). This CDR3 spans 14 amino acids. Germline lookup yields CDR1 SEHNR and CDR2 FQNEAQ (reference sequence). Deletions cut 5 bases from V and 3 bases from J, with 10 bases between.

The rearrangement uses TRBV6-1 and TRBJ1-2; D may be TRBD1 (5 bases). V lost 3 bases and J lost 0, with 17 bases in between. The CDR3 consists of 17 residues. Germline CDR1 is MNHNS and CDR2 is SASEGT. The CDR3 loop reads CASSDPGTVLANYGYTF. In nucleotides, the CDR3 is TGTGCCAGCAGTGACCCCGGGACCGTCCTAGCTAACTATGGCTACACCTTC.

This clonotype was picked up a small number of times. This rearrangement joins TRBV5-1 to TRBJ1-1; TRBD1 aligns across 7 bases. V lost 1 base to trimming and J lost 2 bases; unmatched junction nucleotides: 5. CDR1 is SGHRS and CDR2 is YFSETQ in the germline V gene. The CDR3 is made up of 15 amino acids. In nucleotides, the CDR3 is TGCGCCAGCAGCTTGAGCCGGGACAGCAACACTGAAGCTTTCTTT. Translation: CASSLSRDSNTEAFF.

The sample holds a few counts of this clonotype. V and J are TRBV7-2 and TRBJ2-7; possible D gene TRBD1, 6 bases. CDR3 size: 15 residues. V gave up 5 bases and J gave up 5 bases, with 19 bases separating them. CDR1 SGHTA and CDR2 FQGNSA come from the germline V gene. The CDR3 sequence: CASSRSRDNPHEQYF. CDR3 nucleotides: TGTGCCAGCAGCCGAAGCCGGGACAACCCCCACGAGCAGTACTTC.

This clonotype was observed a few times. The chain combines TRBV6-5 with TRBJ2-7; D is ambiguous. The CDR3 is made up of 16 amino acids. Germline values: CDR1 MNHEY, CDR2 SVGAGI. Trimming cost V 0 bases and J 2 bases, with 14 bases left between them. CDR3 loop: CASSYSQAPGPYEQYF. The CDR3 region has the DNA TGTGCCAGCAGTTACTCGCAGGCACCCGGCCCCTACGAGCAGTACTTC.

The chain carries TRBV20-1 and TRBJ2-7, with D possibly matching TRBD1 (5 bases). The germline gives CDR1 DFQATT, CDR2 SNEGSKA (reference sequence). This CDR3 spans 12 amino acids. Trimming pared 4 bases from V and 1 base from J, leaving 8 bases between. CDR3 sequence: CSAKGESYEQYF. CDR3 nucleotides: TGCAGTGCTAAAGGGGAATCCTACGAGCAGTACTTC.

This clonotype was counted a few times. This chain uses TRBV6-5 with TRBJ2-1; tentative D call: TRBD2 (7 bases). The CDR3 runs to 15 residues. The V end lost 2 bases, the J end lost 1 base, and 9 bases lay between the germline ends. Germline CDR1 and CDR2: MNHEY and SVGAGI. CDR3 DNA sequence: TGTGCCAGCAGTTACGGGGGGGCGTCCTACAATGAGCAGTTCTTC. Its protein is CASSYGGASYNEQFF.

This clonotype was observed a few times. The rearrangement links TRBV28 to TRBJ2-3; the match to TRBD1 covers 8 bases. Trimming removed 7 bases from V and 1 base from J; junction bases left unmatched: 1. Germline V lookup: CDR1 MDHEN, CDR2 SYDVKM. The CDR3 is 13 amino acids. CDR3 DNA: TGTGCCAGCATGGACAGGGGCACAGATACGCAGTATTTT. Amino acids: CASMDRGTDTQYF.

This clonotype appeared a few times. The chain couples TRBV6-5 to TRBJ2-5; 9 bases agree with TRBD2. The CDR3 covers 15 residues. The germline gives CDR1 MNHEY, CDR2 SVGAGI. V lost 2 bases to trimming and J lost 11 bases; unmatched junction nucleotides: 12. The CDR3 here is CASSYGIAGVNEQYF. In nucleotides, the CDR3 is TGTGCCAGCAGTTACGGGATAGCGGGGGTCAATGAGCAGTACTTC.

The J gene is TRBJ2-5, the V gene TRBV5-1, with TRBD2 as a possible D gene (6 bases). The J call is in doubt because the DNA end fits TRBJ2-7 better. This CDR3 contains 15 residues. Germline CDR1 reads SGHRS; CDR2 reads YFSETQ. As DNA, the CDR3 is TGCGCCAGCAGCTTGGGGGACTCCTCGCGCTACGAGCAGTACTTC. It translates to CASSLGDSSRYEQYF.

This clonotype was found a few times. The V call is TRBV6-5, the J call TRBJ2-1; D gene ambiguous. The germline gives CDR1 MNHEY, CDR2 SVGAGI. The ends were cut back, 5 bases at V and 0 bases at J, with 11 bases in the middle. This CDR3 comprises 15 residues. The CDR3 loop reads CASSALRPSYNEQFF. The CDR3 DNA reads as TGTGCCAGCAGTGCCCTCAGGCCCTCCTACAATGAGCAGTTCTTC.